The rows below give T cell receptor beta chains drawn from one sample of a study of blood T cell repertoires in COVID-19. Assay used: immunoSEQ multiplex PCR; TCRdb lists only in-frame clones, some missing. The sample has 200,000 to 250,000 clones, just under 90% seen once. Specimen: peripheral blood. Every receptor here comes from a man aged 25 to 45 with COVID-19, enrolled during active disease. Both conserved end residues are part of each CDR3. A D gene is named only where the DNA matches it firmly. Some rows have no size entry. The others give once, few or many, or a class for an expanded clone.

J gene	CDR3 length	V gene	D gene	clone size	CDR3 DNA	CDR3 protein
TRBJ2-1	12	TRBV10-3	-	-	TGCGCCATCAGTGAACTTGGCAATGAGCAGTTCTTC	CAISELGNEQFF
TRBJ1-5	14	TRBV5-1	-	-	TGCGCCAGCAGCTTGGGTGGAGGATATCAGCCCCAGCATTTT	CASSLGGGYQPQHF
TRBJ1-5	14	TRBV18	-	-	TGTGCCAGCTCACCAAGTGGGGGGAATCAGCCCCAGCATTTT	CASSPSGGNQPQHF
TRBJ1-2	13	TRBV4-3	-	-	TGCGCCAGCAGCCAAGTCGATGGGGAGGGCTACACCTTC	CASSQVDGEGYTF
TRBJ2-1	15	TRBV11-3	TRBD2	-	TGTGCCAGCAGCACCTTTAGCGGGAAAGGTAATGAGCAGTTCTTC	CASSTFSGKGNEQFF
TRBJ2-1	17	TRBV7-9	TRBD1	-	TGTGCCAGCAGCTCCCCGCGGGCTGAGGGGGCATACAATGAGCAGTTCTTC	CASSSPRAEGAYNEQFF
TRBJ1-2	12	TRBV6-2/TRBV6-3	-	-	TGTGCCAGCAGTTTCCTCAGCTATGGCTACACCTTC	CASSFLSYGYTF
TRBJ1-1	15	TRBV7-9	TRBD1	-	TGTGCCAGCAGCTTAGTACAGGGGTTGGACACTGAAGCTTTCTTT	CASSLVQGLDTEAFF
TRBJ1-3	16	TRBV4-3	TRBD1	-	TGCGCCAGCAGCCAAGTTGGGACAGGGTACGGAAACACCATATATTTT	CASSQVGTGYGNTIYF
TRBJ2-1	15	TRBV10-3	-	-	TGTGCCATCAGTGTTAGGACTACCGTCTACAATGAGCAGTTCTTC	CAISVRTTVYNEQFF
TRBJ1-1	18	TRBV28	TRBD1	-	TGTGCCAGCAGTTTATGGAGTTTAGGGACAGGGGTTGGGACTGAAGCTTTCTTT	CASSLWSLGTGVGTEAFF
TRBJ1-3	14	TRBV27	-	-	TGTGCCAGCAGGCCGGGATTCTCTGGAAACACCATATATTTT	CASRPGFSGNTIYF
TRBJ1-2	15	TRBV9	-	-	TGTGCCAGCAGCCCCCAAGGGAAGGGGGGGGATGGCTACACCTTC	CASSPQGKGGDGYTF
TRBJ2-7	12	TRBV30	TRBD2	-	TGTGCCTGCACTAGCGGAGAGCGGGAGCAGTACTTC	CACTSGEREQYF
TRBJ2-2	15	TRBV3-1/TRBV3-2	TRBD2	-	TGTGCCAGCAGTCGACTAGCGGGGTGGACCGGGGAGCTGTTTTTT	CASSRLAGWTGELFF
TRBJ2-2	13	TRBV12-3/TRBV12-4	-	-	TGTGCCAGCACCCTCGGTGGTGTTAGCGAGCTGTTTTTT	CASTLGGVSELFF
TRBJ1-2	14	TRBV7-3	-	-	TGTGCCAGCAGCTTACTACGGACAGTTAATGGCTACACCTTC	CASSLLRTVNGYTF
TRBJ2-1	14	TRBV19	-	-	TGTGCCAGTAGTAAAAAGCGGATAAACAATGAGCAGTTCTTC	CASSKKRINNEQFF
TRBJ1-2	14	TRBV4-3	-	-	TGCGCCAGCAGCCAAGAAGTTAGGGGTAGTGGCTACACCTTC	CASSQEVRGSGYTF
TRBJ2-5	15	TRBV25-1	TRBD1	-	TGTGCCAGCAGTGATCCGACAGGGGGCGAAGAGACCCAGTACTTC	CASSDPTGGEETQYF
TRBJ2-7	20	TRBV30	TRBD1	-	TGTGCCTGGAGTGTAGGGCGGTTTGTAACGGGACAGACTAATGCCTACGAGCAGTACTTC	CAWSVGRFVTGQTNAYEQYF
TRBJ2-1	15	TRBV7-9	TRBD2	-	TGTGCCATCAAATTCATAGCGGGGGCGTACAATGAGCAGTTCTTC	CAIKFIAGAYNEQFF
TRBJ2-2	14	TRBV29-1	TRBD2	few	TGCAGCGTTCTTTTAGCGGGATTGGCCGGGGAGCTGTTTTTT	CSVLLAGLAGELFF
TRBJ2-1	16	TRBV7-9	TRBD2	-	TGTGCCAGCAGCCCACCACTAGCGGGGGTTAACAATGAGCAGTTCTTC	CASSPPLAGVNNEQFF
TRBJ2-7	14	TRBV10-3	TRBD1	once	TGTGCCATCAAAGGACAGGATCTCTCCTACGAGCAGTACTTC	CAIKGQDLSYEQYF